This TCR beta chain was identified during a study of radiotherapy plus CTLA-4 blockade in lung cancer. The study's findings and limits: Blood saw expansion of tumor-derived TCR clones after radiotherapy plus ipilimumab. Best predicting response, reportedly, were early blood T cell clone dynamics, with interferon-beta.

Using immunoSEQ multiplex PCR, the repertoire was profiled, and TCRdb retains in-frame clones only, with some absent. This repertoire shows approximately 80,000 clones, 78% found once; its top ten account for over 20%. Turning to this clone: Its antigen is currently unknown.

CDR1 is ENHRY, CDR2 SYGVKD, per germline. Trimming at V came to 6 bases and at J to 4 bases, leaving 8 bases not matched to a gene. The CDR3 extends over 15 amino acids. The receptor's source is a human donor with non-small cell lung cancer whose response to radiotherapy plus ipilimumab could not be evaluated. Some clones in this sample may be carry-over from other donors' samples. Sequences were derived from peripheral blood, sampled from a patient treated with radiotherapy plus ipilimumab. This sequence joins TRBV10-3 and TRBJ2-5; 10 bases are shared with TRBD2. CDR3 sequence (DNA): TGTGCCATCAGCGGCTCGACTAGCGGGCGAGAGACCCAGTACTTC. Translating it yields CAISGSTSGRETQYF.